The next 10 T cell receptor beta chains were all read from a single sample in a study of T cells after somatic rescue of genetic block (dated by TCRdb to about 2020). Libraries were built with the immunoSEQ multiplex PCR assay. TCRdb re-hosts the immuneACCESS table, in-frame sequences only. Its copies lack some clones; in the studies checked, an unresolved V gene accounts for under half of them, and the cause for the rest is not known. A total of about 88,000 clones appear in this sample, around 90% of them only once. The top ten hold around 1.6% of the sample. Source material: peripheral blood mononuclear cells (PBMCs). The receptors shown here come from a woman between 18 and 29 years old.

V is TRBV6-6 and J is TRBJ2-3, with 9 bases matching TRBD1. Germline V gene lookup returns CDR1 MNHNY and CDR2 SVGAGI (reference sequence). Germline trimming cut 5 bases from V and 4 bases from J; bases unmatched to any gene: 10. CDR3 length: 16 residues. The DNA for the CDR3 is TGTGCCAGCAGTATCCCCGGGACAGGGTTGTCAGATACGCAGTATTTT. It codes for CASSIPGTGLSDTQYF.

The CDR3, as DNA: TGTGCCAGCAGTCCCCCAAAACAGGGCCGAAAAGATACGCAGTATTTT. This codes for CASSPPKQGRKDTQYF. The chain combines TRBV2 with TRBJ2-3; a weak D match, TRBD1 (6 bases). Per germline, CDR1 SNHLY and CDR2 FYNNEI. Deletions cut 5 bases from V and 5 bases from J, with 20 bases between. There are 16 residues in the CDR3.

The genes are TRBV4-2 and TRBJ2-5; D may be TRBD1 (7 bases). This CDR3 has 16 amino acids. Looked up from germline, CDR1 is LGHNA and CDR2 is YNFKEQ. The V and J ends lost 0 bases and 4 bases respectively, with 15 bases between them. This CDR3 is CASSQDTTQGGETQYF. CDR3 sequence (DNA): TGTGCCAGCAGCCAAGATACCACCCAGGGGGGAGAGACCCAGTACTTC.

This clone was picked up a small number of times. This chain joins TRBV5-1 and TRBJ2-3; a weak D match, TRBD1 (5 bases). Germline V gene lookup returns CDR1 SGHRS and CDR2 YFSETQ. Trimming pared 7 bases from V and 0 bases from J, leaving 12 bases between. There are 14 residues in the CDR3. In nucleotides, the CDR3 is TGCGCCAGCTGGACCAGGGTTAGCACAGATACGCAGTATTTT. Protein: CASWTRVSTDTQYF.

The genes are TRBV10-1 and TRBJ2-1, with TRBD2 matching 11 bases. The V segment lost 6 bases and the J segment 7 bases; nucleotides outside the gene matches: 20. This CDR3 region has 19 residues. Germline V gives CDR1 WNHNN, CDR2 SYGVQD (reference sequence). CDR3 nucleotides: TGCGCCAGCAGCGTAAATCCCGGGACTAGCGGAGGACGTATAAATGAGCAGTTCTTC. It encodes CASSVNPGTSGGRINEQFF.

The V gene is TRBV10-3, the J gene TRBJ1-1; the D is unclear. Trimming took off 6 bases at V and 6 bases at J, with 14 bases between the two ends. Germline V CDR1 and CDR2: ENHRY, SYGVKD. CDR3 size: 13 residues. The CDR3 DNA follows: TGTGCCATCAGCTCCCCCGGAGACGCTGAAGCTTTCTTT. This codes for CAISSPGDAEAFF.

This chain joins TRBV19 and TRBJ2-2; D is unresolved. The CDR3 loop spans 15 amino acids. Trimming removed 3 bases at V and 6 bases at J, with 14 bases between. The germline CDR1 and CDR2 sequences are LNHDA and SQIVND (reference sequence). Here the CDR3 reads CASSIGRTVSGELFF. CDR3 sequence (DNA): TGTGCCAGTAGTATCGGCAGGACCGTATCCGGGGAGCTGTTTTTT.

V is TRBV7-2 and J is TRBJ2-7, with TRBD2 identical over 8 bases. Germline-derived CDR1 and CDR2 are SGHTA and FQGNSA. The CDR3 sequence is 17 residues long. The junction had 10 bases not matched to a gene; V was cut back by 3 bases and J by 0 bases. CDR3 coding DNA: TGTGCCAGCAGCTTCGCCCTCGGGGGGGGAGGCTCCTACGAGCAGTACTTC. Translating gives CASSFALGGGGSYEQYF.

Of note for this clone: Other DNA sequences within the sample encode an identical CDR3. The V call is TRBV29-1, the J call TRBJ2-3; D is unresolved. The V end lost 4 bases, the J end lost 2 bases, and 13 bases lay between the germline ends. Germline CDR1 SQVTM, CDR2 ANQGSEA. The CDR3 loop spans 14 amino acids. CDR3 DNA: TGCAGCGTTGTAGGCACAGACTTCACAGATACGCAGTATTTT. Amino acids: CSVVGTDFTDTQYF.

The CDR3 spells CASSRGGARWDTIYF. The CDR3, as DNA: TGTGCCAGCAGCCGTGGGGGGGCTCGCTGGGACACCATATATTTT. This chain joins TRBV28 and TRBJ1-3, with a weak D call TRBD1 (6 bases). V was clipped by 6 bases and J by 8 bases, with 20 bases between them. Germline lookup yields CDR1 MDHEN and CDR2 SYDVKM. The CDR3 totals 15 residues.